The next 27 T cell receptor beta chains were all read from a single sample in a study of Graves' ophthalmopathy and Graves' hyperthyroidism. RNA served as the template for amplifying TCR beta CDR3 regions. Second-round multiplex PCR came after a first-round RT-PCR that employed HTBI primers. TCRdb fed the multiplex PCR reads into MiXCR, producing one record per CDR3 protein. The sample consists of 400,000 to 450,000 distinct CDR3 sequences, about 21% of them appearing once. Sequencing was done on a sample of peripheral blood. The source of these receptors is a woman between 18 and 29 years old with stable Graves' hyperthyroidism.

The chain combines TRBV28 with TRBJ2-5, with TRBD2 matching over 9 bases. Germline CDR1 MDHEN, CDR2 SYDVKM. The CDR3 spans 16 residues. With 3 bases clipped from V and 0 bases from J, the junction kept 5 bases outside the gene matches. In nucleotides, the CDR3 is TGTGCCAGCAGTTTTGGGGCGGGAGGGTACCAAGAGACCCAGTACTTC. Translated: CASSFGAGGYQETQYF.

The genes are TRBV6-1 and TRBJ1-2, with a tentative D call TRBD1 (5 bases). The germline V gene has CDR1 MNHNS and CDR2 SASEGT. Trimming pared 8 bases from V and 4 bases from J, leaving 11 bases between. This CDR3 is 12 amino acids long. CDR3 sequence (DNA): TGTGCCAGCCGGGGGGGATTCTATGGCTACACCTTC. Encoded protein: CASRGGFYGYTF.

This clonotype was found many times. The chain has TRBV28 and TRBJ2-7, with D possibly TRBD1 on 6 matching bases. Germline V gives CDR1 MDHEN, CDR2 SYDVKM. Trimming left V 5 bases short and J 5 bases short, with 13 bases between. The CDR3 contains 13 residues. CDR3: CASSLGHSHEQYF. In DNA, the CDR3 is TGTGCCAGCAGTCTGGGACATTCCCACGAGCAGTACTTC. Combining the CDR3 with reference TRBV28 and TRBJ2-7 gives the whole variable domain DVKVTQSSRYLVKRTGEKVFLECVQDMDHENMFWYRQDPGLGLRLIYFSYDVKMKEKGDIPEGYSVSREKKERFSLILESASTNQTSMYLCASSLGHSHEQYFGPGTRLTVT.

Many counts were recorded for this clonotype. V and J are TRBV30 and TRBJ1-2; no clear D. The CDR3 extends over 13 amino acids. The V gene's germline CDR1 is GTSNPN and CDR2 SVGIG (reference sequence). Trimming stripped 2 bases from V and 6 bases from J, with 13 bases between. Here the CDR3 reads CAWSIGQADGYTF. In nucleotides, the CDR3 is TGTGCCTGGAGTATCGGCCAGGCGGATGGCTACACCTTC.

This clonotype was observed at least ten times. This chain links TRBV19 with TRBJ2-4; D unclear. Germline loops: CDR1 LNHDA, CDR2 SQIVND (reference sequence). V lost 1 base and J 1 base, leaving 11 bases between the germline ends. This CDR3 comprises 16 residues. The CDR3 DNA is TGTGCCAGTAGTATAGGGCTAGGGTTCGCCAAAAACATTCAGTACTTC. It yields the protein CASSIGLGFAKNIQYF. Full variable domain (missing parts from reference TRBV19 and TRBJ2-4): DGGITQSPKYLFRKEGQNVTLSCEQNLNHDAMYWYRQDPGQGLRLIYYSQIVNDFQKGDIAEGYSVSREKKESFPLTVTSAQKNPTAFYLCASSIGLGFAKNIQYFGAGTRLSVL.

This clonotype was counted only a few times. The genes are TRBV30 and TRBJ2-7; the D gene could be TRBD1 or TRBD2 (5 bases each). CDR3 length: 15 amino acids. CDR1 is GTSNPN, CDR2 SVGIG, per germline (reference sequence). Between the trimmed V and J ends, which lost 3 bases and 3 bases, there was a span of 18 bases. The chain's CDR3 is CAWRGMGRSLYEQYF. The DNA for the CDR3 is TGTGCCTGGAGGGGGATGGGACGGTCTCTCTACGAGCAGTACTTC.

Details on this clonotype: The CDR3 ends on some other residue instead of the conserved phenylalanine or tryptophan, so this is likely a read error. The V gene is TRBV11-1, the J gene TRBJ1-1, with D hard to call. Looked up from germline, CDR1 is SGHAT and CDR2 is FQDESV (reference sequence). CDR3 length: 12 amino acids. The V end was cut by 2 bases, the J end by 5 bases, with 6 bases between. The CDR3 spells CASSLSGTEAFY. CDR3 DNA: TGTGCCAGCAGCTTAAGCGGAACTGAAGCTTTCTAT.

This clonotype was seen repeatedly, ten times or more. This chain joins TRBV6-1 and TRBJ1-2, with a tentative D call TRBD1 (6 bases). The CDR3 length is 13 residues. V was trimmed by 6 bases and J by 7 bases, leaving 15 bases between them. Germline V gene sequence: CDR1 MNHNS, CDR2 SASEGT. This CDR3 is CASSSDRLSGYTF. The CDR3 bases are TGTGCCAGCAGCTCCGACAGGCTCTCTGGCTACACCTTC.

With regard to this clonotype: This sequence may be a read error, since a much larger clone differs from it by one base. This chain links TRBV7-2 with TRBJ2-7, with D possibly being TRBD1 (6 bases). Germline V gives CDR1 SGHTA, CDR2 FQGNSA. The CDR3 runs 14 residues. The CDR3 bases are TGTGCCAGAAGCTTCTCCGGGACATCCTACGAGCAGTACGTC. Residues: CARSFSGTSYEQYV.

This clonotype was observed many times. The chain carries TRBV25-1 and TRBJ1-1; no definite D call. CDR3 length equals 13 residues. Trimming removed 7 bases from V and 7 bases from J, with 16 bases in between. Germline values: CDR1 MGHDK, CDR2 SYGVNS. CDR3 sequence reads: CASTGSGSLEAFF. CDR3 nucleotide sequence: TGTGCCAGCACCGGATCGGGGAGCCTTGAAGCTTTCTTT.

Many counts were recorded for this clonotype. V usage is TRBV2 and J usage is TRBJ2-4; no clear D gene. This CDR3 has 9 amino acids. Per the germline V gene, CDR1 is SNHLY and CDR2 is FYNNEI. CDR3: CWGKNIQYF. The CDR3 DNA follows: TGTTGGGGCAAAAACATTCAGTACTTC.

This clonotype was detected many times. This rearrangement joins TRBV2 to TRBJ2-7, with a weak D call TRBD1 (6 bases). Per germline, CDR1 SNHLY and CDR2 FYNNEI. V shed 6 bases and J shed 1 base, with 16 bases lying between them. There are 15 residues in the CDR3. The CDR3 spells CASRVPAGQSYEQYF. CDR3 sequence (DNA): TGTGCCAGCAGGGTGCCCGCAGGACAGTCCTACGAGCAGTACTTC.

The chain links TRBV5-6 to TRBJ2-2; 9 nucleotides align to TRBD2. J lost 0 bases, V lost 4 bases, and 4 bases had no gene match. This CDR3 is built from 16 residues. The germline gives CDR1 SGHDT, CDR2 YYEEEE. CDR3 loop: CASSVGLAPNTGELFF. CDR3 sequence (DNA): TGTGCCAGCAGCGTCGGACTAGCGCCGAACACCGGGGAGCTGTTTTTT.

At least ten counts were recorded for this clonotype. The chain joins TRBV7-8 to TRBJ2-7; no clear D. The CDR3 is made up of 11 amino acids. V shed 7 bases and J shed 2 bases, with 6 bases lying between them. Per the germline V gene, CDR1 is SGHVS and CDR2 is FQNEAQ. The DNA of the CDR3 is TGTGCCAGCACCTCTACCTACGAGCAGTACTTC. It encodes CASTSTYEQYF.

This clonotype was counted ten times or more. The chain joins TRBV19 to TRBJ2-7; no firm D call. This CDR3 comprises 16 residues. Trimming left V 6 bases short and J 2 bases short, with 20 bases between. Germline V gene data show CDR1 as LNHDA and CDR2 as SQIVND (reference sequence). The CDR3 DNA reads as TGTGCCAGTAGCGGCTCCAGGCCGGTAAGCACCTACGAGCAGTACTTC. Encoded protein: CASSGSRPVSTYEQYF. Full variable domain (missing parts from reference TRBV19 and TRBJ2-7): DGGITQSPKYLFRKEGQNVTLSCEQNLNHDAMYWYRQDPGQGLRLIYYSQIVNDFQKGDIAEGYSVSREKKESFPLTVTSAQKNPTAFYLCASSGSRPVSTYEQYFGPGTRLTVT.

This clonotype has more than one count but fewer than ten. CDR3 protein: CASGLKNTGELFF. CDR3 DNA sequence: TGTGCTAGTGGTTTAAAAAACACCGGGGAGCTGTTTTTT. This sequence joins TRBV12-5 and TRBJ2-2; D is ambiguous. Germline V gives CDR1 LGHNT, CDR2 FRNRAP. The CDR3 extends over 13 amino acids. Trimming left V 3 bases short and J 2 bases short, with 4 bases between.

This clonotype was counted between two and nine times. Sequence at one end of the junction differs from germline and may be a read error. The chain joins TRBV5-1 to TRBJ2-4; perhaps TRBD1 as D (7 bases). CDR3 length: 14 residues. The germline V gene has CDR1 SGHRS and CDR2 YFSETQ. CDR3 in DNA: TGCGCCAGCAGCTTGCGGCCAGGGGGAGGCATTAAGTACTTC. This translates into CASSLRPGGGIKYF.

The CDR3 protein is CASSKPGTGGLAFF. CDR3 coding DNA: TGTGCCAGCAGCAAACCGGGGACAGGGGGCCTGGCTTTCTTT. The chain employs TRBV27 and TRBJ1-1; TRBD1 aligns across 12 bases. Germline V gene sequence: CDR1 MNHEY, CDR2 SMNVEV (reference sequence). This CDR3 is built from 14 residues. The junction had 10 bases not matched to a gene; V was cut back by 6 bases and J by 11 bases.

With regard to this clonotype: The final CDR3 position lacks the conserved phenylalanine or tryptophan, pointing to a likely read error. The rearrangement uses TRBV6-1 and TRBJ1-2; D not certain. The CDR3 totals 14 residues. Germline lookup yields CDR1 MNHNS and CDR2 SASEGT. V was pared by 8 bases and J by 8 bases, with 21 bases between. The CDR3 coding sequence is TGTGCCAGCGCCGTTTCCGGGATTTTTCGGGGCTACACCGTC. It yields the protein CASAVSGIFRGYTV.

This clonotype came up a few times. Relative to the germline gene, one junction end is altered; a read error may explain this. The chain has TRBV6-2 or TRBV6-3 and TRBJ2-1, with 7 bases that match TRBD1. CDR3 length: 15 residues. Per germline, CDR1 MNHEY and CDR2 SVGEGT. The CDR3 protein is CASSRTGKLYNEKFF. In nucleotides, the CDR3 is TGTGCCAGCAGCCGGACAGGAAAGTTGTACAATGAGAAGTTCTTC.

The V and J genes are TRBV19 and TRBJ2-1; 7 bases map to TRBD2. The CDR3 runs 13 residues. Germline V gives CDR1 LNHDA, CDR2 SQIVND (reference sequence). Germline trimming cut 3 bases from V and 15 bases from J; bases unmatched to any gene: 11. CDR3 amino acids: CASSIASGMPGFF. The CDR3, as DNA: TGTGCCAGTAGTATCGCTAGCGGAATGCCGGGGTTCTTC.

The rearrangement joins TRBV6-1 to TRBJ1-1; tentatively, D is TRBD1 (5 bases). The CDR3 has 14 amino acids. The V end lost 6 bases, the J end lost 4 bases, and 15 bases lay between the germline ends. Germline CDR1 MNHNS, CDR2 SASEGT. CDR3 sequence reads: CASSEGPFGTEAFF. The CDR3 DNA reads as TGTGCCAGCAGCGAGGGACCCTTTGGCACTGAAGCTTTCTTT.

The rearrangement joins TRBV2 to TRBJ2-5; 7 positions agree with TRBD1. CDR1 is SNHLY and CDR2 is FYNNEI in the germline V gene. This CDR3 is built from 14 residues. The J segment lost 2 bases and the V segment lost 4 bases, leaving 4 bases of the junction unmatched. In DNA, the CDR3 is TGTGCCAGCAGTGCCGGGACAGAACAAGAGACCCAGTACTTC. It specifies CASSAGTEQETQYF.

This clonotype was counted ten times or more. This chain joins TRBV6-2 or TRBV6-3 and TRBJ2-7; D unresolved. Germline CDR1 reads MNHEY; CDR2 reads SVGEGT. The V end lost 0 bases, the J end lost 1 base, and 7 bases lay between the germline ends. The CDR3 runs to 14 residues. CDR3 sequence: CASSYSRASYEQYF. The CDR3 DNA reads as TGTGCCAGCAGTTACTCCCGGGCTTCCTACGAGCAGTACTTC.

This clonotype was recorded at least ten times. As DNA, the CDR3 is TGTGCCAGCAGTGCGGGAGGGCTGTGGGCCAAAAACATTCAGTACTTC. It yields the protein CASSAGGLWAKNIQYF. The chain couples TRBV27 to TRBJ2-4; TRBD2 agrees at 9 bases. V lost 5 bases and J lost 1; bases outside the gene matches: 6. Per germline, CDR1 MNHEY and CDR2 SMNVEV (reference sequence). The CDR3 is 16 residues long.

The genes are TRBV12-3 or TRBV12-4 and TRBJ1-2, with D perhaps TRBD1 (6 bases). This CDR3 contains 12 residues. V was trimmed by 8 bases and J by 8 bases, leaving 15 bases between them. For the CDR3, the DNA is TGTGCCAGCTCGGCGGGACATAAAGGCTACACCTTC. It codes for CASSAGHKGYTF.

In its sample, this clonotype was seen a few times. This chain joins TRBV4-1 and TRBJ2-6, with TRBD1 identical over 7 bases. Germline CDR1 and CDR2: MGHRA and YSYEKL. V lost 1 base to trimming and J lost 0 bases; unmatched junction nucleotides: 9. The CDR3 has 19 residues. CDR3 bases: TGCGCCAGCAGCCAAGCGCCGATCAGGGGGTCCTCTGGGGCCAACGTCCTGACTTTC. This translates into CASSQAPIRGSSGANVLTF.